This T cell receptor beta chain was identified in a study of T cell clonotyping in hematopoietic cell transplantation. About the research overall: Recipient samples before transplant were obtained post-cytoreduction.

TCRdb's copy holds only in-frame clones and misses some; the assay was immunoSEQ multiplex PCR. The sample lists about 69,000 clones, about 96% occurring once. The time point here: recipient sample about 28 days before transplant, after cytoreduction. For this clone: Its cognate antigen is unknown.

Study-level results: Broader posttransplant TCR repertoire diversity was predicted by graft donor and pretransplant recipient Inverse Simpson Index values.

The germline gives CDR1 MDHEN, CDR2 SYDVKM. This CDR3 has 13 residues. J lost 4 bases, V lost 7 bases, and 5 bases had no gene match. The receptor's source is a woman aged 45-65 years with acute myeloid leukemia. Some clones in this sample may be carry-over from other donors' samples. The chain links TRBV28 to TRBJ2-5; 8 nucleotides agree with TRBD2. The sequencing here drew on peripheral blood mononuclear cells, taken before stem cell transplant. The DNA of the CDR3 is TGTGCCAGCAAACGGGAGGGCCGAGAGACCCAGTACTTC. This encodes CASKREGRETQYF.